The rows below give T cell receptor beta chains drawn from one sample of a study of blood T cell repertoires in COVID-19. Using immunoSEQ multiplex PCR, the repertoire was profiled, and TCRdb retains in-frame clones only, with some absent. Here the sample spans fewer than 350,000 clones, roughly nine tenths being singletons. Sequencing used peripheral blood. These receptors were collected from a man in his forties with active or convalescent COVID-19. Each CDR3 is given with its conserved first and last residue. The D gene is left open where the match is weak. Rows may omit the clone size; those that give it use once, few, many or a size class.

CDR3aa | CDR3nt | j_gene | abundance | v_gene | d_gene
CASSSTSGRDNEQFF | TGTGCCAGCAGCTCGACTAGCGGGAGGGACAATGAGCAGTTCTTC | TRBJ2-1 | once | TRBV7-9 | TRBD2
CASRFRVRGHTEAFF | TGTGCCAGCAGGTTTCGCGTGCGGGGACACACTGAAGCTTTCTTT | TRBJ1-1 | - | TRBV28 | -
CATRGGDTGELFF | TGTGCCACCAGAGGAGGAGACACCGGGGAGCTGTTTTTT | TRBJ2-2 | once | TRBV2 | -
CASSSGKEFPGNTIYF | TGTGCCAGCAGCTCGGGAAAGGAGTTCCCTGGAAACACCATATATTTT | TRBJ1-3 | - | TRBV5-4 | -
CASSLGAREQFF | TGTGCCAGCAGCTTAGGAGCTCGTGAGCAGTTCTTC | TRBJ2-1 | - | TRBV11-3 | -
CASRGQGYGYTF | TGTGCCAGCAGGGGACAGGGATATGGCTACACCTTC | TRBJ1-2 | - | TRBV6-6 | TRBD1
CASSGWDSSSGEQFF | TGTGCCAGCAGCGGATGGGACAGCTCCTCCGGTGAGCAGTTCTTC | TRBJ2-1 | - | TRBV5-4 | TRBD1
CASSFEDSQPQHF | TGTGCCAGCAGCTTCGAGGACAGTCAGCCCCAGCATTTT | TRBJ1-5 | - | TRBV11-2 | -
CASSLEVAGVEQFF | TGTGCCAGCAGCTTAGAGGTAGCGGGAGTGGAGCAGTTCTTC | TRBJ2-1 | - | TRBV11-3 | TRBD2
CASGWKTDRATGANVLTF | TGTGCTAGTGGTTGGAAGACGGACAGGGCAACTGGGGCCAACGTCCTGACTTTC | TRBJ2-6 | - | TRBV12-5 | TRBD1
CAWRGTGFYEQYF | TGTGCCTGGAGGGGGACAGGATTTTACGAGCAGTACTTC | TRBJ2-7 | - | TRBV30 | TRBD1
CASSLIGAAGGAGNYGYTF | TGTGCCAGCAGCTTAATAGGGGCCGCAGGGGGCGCCGGAAACTATGGCTACACCTTC | TRBJ1-2 | - | TRBV7-6 | TRBD1
CASSVGRGNSPLHF | TGTGCCAGCAGCGTAGGCAGGGGCAATTCACCCCTCCACTTT | TRBJ1-6 | - | TRBV9 | -
CASSTSLAGGYNEQFF | TGTGCCAGCAGCACCTCCCTAGCGGGAGGTTACAATGAGCAGTTCTTC | TRBJ2-1 | - | TRBV11-2 | TRBD2
CASSPDTFNQPQHF | TGTGCCAGCAGCCCCGACACCTTCAATCAGCCCCAGCATTTT | TRBJ1-5 | once | TRBV3-1/TRBV3-2 | -
CASSYDRAEDTEAFF | TGTGCCAGCAGTTACGACAGGGCGGAGGACACTGAAGCTTTCTTT | TRBJ1-1 | - | TRBV6-5 | TRBD1
CAWGGGAGPTINYGYTF | TGTGCCTGGGGGGGAGGGGCAGGACCGACAATAAACTATGGCTACACCTTC | TRBJ1-2 | - | TRBV30 | -
CASRRDRGHEQYF | TGTGCCAGCAGGCGGGACAGGGGCCACGAGCAGTACTTC | TRBJ2-7 | - | TRBV6-5 | TRBD1
CASSLTGTNEKLFF | TGTGCCAGCAGTCTCACAGGGACTAATGAAAAACTGTTTTTT | TRBJ1-4 | - | TRBV28 | -
CASSLGTGGNGYTF | TGTGCCAGCAGCTTGGGGACAGGGGGCAATGGCTACACCTTC | TRBJ1-2 | - | TRBV13 | TRBD1
CASSLGGQGSEQYF | TGTGCCAGCAGCTTGGGGGGACAGGGATCCGAGCAGTACTTC | TRBJ2-7 | - | TRBV13 | TRBD1
CASRNGDQPQHF | TGTGCCAGCAGGAACGGGGATCAGCCCCAGCATTTT | TRBJ1-5 | - | TRBV6-6 | -
CASSPGLELTTNEKLFF | TGTGCCAGTAGCCCGGGTCTTGAACTTACAACTAATGAAAAACTGTTTTTT | TRBJ1-4 | - | TRBV19 | -
CASSVEQLLAEAFF | TGTGCCAGCAGTGTGGAACAGCTTCTGGCTGAAGCTTTCTTT | TRBJ1-1 | - | TRBV2 | -
CASSLAGEQYF | TGTGCCAGCAGCTTGGCGGGCGAGCAGTACTTC | TRBJ2-7 | - | TRBV5-4 | -
CASSYTLSMNTEAFF | TGTGCCAGCAGTTACACATTGTCGATGAACACTGAAGCTTTCTTT | TRBJ1-1 | - | TRBV6-6 | -
CAWSTRLAGDIEQFF | TGTGCCTGGAGTACTAGACTAGCGGGAGATATTGAGCAGTTCTTC | TRBJ2-1 | - | TRBV30 | TRBD2
CASSLAGVYEQYF | TGTGCCAGCAGCTTAGCAGGAGTTTACGAGCAGTACTTC | TRBJ2-7 | once | TRBV7-2 | -
CASSPAGSYEQYF | TGTGCCAGCAGCCCGGCCGGGTCCTACGAGCAGTACTTC | TRBJ2-7 | - | TRBV5-5 | -
CASSFSGTDSGEQYF | TGTGCCAGCAGCTTCAGTGGGACAGACTCGGGGGAGCAGTACTTC | TRBJ2-7 | - | TRBV11-3 | TRBD1
CASSWGQNYEQYF | TGTGCCAGCAGCTGGGGGCAGAACTACGAGCAGTACTTC | TRBJ2-7 | - | TRBV27 | -
CASREETSAGELFF | TGTGCCAGCAGGGAAGAGACTAGCGCCGGGGAGCTGTTTTTT | TRBJ2-2 | - | TRBV28 | TRBD2
CASSRPAGEPQHF | TGTGCCAGTAGTCGCCCCGCTGGAGAGCCCCAGCATTTT | TRBJ1-5 | - | TRBV19 | -
CAITDGDGNTIYF | TGTGCCATCACTGACGGGGATGGAAACACCATATATTTT | TRBJ1-3 | once | TRBV10-3 | -
CACQGGGEKLFF | TGTGCCTGTCAGGGAGGGGGTGAAAAACTGTTTTTT | TRBJ1-4 | - | TRBV30 | -
CASKTGGTEAFF | TGCGCCAGCAAAACTGGGGGGACTGAAGCTTTCTTT | TRBJ1-1 | - | TRBV5-1 | -
CASSYGTSGLEVYF | TGTGCCAGCAGTTACGGGACTAGCGGGCTCGAGGTGTACTTC | TRBJ2-7 | - | TRBV6-5 | TRBD2
CASSEALLAGGYNEQFF | TGTGCCAGCAGTGAAGCGCTTCTAGCGGGGGGCTACAATGAGCAGTTCTTC | TRBJ2-1 | - | TRBV2 | TRBD2
CASGPGTDSNQPQHF | TGTGCCAGCGGCCCTGGGACAGATAGCAATCAGCCCCAGCATTTT | TRBJ1-5 | - | TRBV2 | TRBD1
CASSLRQGNTEAFF | TGTGCCAGCAGCTTAAGGCAGGGCAACACTGAAGCTTTCTTT | TRBJ1-1 | - | TRBV11-2 | -
CSVTIAGGQETQYF | TGCAGCGTCACAATAGCGGGGGGGCAGGAAACGCAGTATTTT | TRBJ2-3 | - | TRBV29-1 | TRBD2
CASSYSSREYEQYF | TGTGCCAGCAGTTACTCGAGTCGAGAGTACGAGCAGTACTTC | TRBJ2-7 | few | TRBV6-5 | -
CARTGWDEQYF | TGCGCCAGGACGGGGTGGGACGAGCAGTACTTC | TRBJ2-7 | - | TRBV10-1 | -
CASSVFSAPTDTQYF | TGTGCCAGCAGCGTTTTTAGCGCACCCACAGATACGCAGTATTTT | TRBJ2-3 | - | TRBV9 | -
CASSLGGTGNSGANVLTF | TGCGCCAGCAGCTTAGGTGGGACAGGGAACTCTGGGGCCAACGTCCTGACTTTC | TRBJ2-6 | - | TRBV5-1 | TRBD1
CASSLIAGNYNEQFF | TGCGCCAGCAGCTTGATTGCGGGTAACTACAATGAGCAGTTCTTC | TRBJ2-1 | - | TRBV5-1 | -
CASSERGGLNTEAFF | TGTGCCAGCAGTGAACGGGGAGGGCTGAACACTGAAGCTTTCTTT | TRBJ1-1 | - | TRBV2 | -
CASSPGTPNNEQFF | TGTGCCAGCAGCCCCGGGACACCTAACAATGAGCAGTTCTTC | TRBJ2-1 | once | TRBV5-4 | -
CASRTGTGGTYEQYF | TGTGCCAGCAGGACCGGGACAGGGGGAACCTACGAGCAGTACTTC | TRBJ2-7 | - | TRBV6-5 | TRBD1
CASSPRQGIDTQYF | TGTGCCAGCAGCCCCCGACAGGGAATAGATACGCAGTATTTT | TRBJ2-3 | - | TRBV6-4 | TRBD1